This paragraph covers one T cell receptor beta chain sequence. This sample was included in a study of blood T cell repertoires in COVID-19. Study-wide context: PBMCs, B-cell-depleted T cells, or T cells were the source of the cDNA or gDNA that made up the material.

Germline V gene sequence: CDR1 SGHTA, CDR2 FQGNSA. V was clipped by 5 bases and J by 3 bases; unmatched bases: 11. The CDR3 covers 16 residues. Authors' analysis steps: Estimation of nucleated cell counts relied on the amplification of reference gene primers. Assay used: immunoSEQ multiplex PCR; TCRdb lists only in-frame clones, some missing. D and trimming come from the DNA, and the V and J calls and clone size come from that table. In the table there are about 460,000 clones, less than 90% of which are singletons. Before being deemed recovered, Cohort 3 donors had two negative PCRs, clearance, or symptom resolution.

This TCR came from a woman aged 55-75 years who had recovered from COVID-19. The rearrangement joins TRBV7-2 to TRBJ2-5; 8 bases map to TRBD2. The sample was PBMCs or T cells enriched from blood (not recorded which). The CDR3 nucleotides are TGTGCCAGCAGCCGTGGGCCGGGACTAGGGGAAGAGACCCAGTACTTC. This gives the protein CASSRGPGLGEETQYF.